This TCR beta chain was identified during a study of shared clonotypes between healthy human individuals. Profiled with immunoSEQ multiplex PCR; TCRdb holds only in-frame clones, not every one. The table records approximately 720,000 clones, 60% to 80% of them present only once. Regarding the study as a whole: Relative to memory subsets, naive subsets generally showed larger estimated richness.

In the case of this clone: No antigen is known for it.

The CDR3 has 14 residues. CDR1 is SGHTA, CDR2 FQGNSA, per germline. V dropped 5 bases and J dropped 0 bases, with 8 bases sitting between them. Sequenced: memory CD4+ T cells sorted from blood. Indicated subset: CD45RA-negative fraction. The rearrangement links TRBV7-2 to TRBJ1-5, with no clear D. The origin of this receptor is a woman aged 25 to 39 in good health. The CDR3 nucleotides are TGTGCCAGCAGCCGATCAAATAGCAATCAGCCCCAGCATTTT. Translation: CASSRSNSNQPQHF. Full variable domain (rest looked up from reference TRBV7-2 and TRBJ1-5): GAGVSQSPSNKVTEKGKDVELRCDPISGHTALYWYRQSLGQGLEFLIYFQGNSAPDKSGLPSDRFSAERTGGSVSTLTIQRTQQEDSAVYLCASSRSNSNQPQHFGDGTRLSIL.